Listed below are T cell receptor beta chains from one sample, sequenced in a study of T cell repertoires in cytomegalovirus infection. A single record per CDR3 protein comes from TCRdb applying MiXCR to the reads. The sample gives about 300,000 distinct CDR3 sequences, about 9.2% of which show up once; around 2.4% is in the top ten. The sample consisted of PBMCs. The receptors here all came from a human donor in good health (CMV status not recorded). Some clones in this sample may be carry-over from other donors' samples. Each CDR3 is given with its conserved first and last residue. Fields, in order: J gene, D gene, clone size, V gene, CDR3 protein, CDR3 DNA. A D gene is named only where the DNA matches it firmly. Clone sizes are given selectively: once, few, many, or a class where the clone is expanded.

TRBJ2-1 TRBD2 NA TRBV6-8 CASRPGLAGGPFVFGEQFF TGTGCCAGCAGACCAGGACTAGCGGGGGGGCCTTTCGTGTTTGGAGAGCAGTTCTTC
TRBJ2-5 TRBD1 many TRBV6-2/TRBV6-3 CASSYSGGDRGTQYF TGTGCCAGCAGTTACTCCGGTGGGGACAGGGGAACCCAGTACTTC
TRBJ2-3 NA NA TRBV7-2 CASSLQLGDTQYF TGTGCCAGCAGCTTGCAGTTGGGGGATACGCAGTATTTT
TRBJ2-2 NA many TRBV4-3 CASSQRPGELFF TGCGCCAGCAGCCAACGGCCCGGGGAGCTGTTTTTT
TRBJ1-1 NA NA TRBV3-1 CASSQLGLGNTEAFF TGTGCCAGCAGCCAATTGGGTCTGGGGAACACTGAAGCTTTCTTT
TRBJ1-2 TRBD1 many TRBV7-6 CASSLDGTDFYGYTF TGTGCCAGCAGCTTAGATGGGACAGACTTCTATGGCTACACCTTC
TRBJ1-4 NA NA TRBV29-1 CSVRDPNEKLFF TGCAGCGTACGGGACCCTAATGAAAAACTGTTTTTT
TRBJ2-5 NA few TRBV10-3 CAISDPLGETQYF TGTGCCATCAGTGACCCCCTGGGGGAGACCCAGTACTTC
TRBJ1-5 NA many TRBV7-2 CASSSRASDQPQHF TGTGCCAGCAGCTCCCGGGCAAGCGATCAGCCCCAGCATTTT
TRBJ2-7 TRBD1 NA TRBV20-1 CSAASTGVSDEQYF TGCAGTGCTGCCTCGACAGGGGTATCGGACGAGCAGTACTTC
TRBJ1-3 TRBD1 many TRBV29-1 CSGGQGGGNTIYF TGCAGCGGGGGACAGGGAGGTGGAAACACCATATATTTT
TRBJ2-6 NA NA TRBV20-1 CSARDLLTPSGANVVTF TGCAGTGCTAGAGATCTTCTGACCCCCTCTGGGGCCAACGTCGTGACTTTC
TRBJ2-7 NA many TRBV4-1 CASSLSGLLDEQYF TGCGCCAGCAGCCTTTCGGGACTCCTAGACGAGCAGTACTTC
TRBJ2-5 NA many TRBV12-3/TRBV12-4 CASSRDTIQETQYF TGTGCCAGCAGTCGGGACACAATTCAAGAGACCCAGTACTTC
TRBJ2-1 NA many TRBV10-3 CAISESPTLTYNEQFF TGTGCCATCAGTGAGTCTCCCACCTTAACCTACAATGAGCAGTTCTTC
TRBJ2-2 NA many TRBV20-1 CSAREGGSSAGELFF TGCAGTGCGAGAGAAGGGGGTAGTAGTGCCGGGGAGCTGTTTTTT
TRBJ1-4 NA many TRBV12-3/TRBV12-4 CASSYTGNLNEKLFF TGTGCCAGCAGTTACACAGGGAACCTTAATGAAAAACTGTTTTTT
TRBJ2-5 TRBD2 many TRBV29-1 CSVGVAGGAETQYF TGCAGCGTTGGAGTGGCGGGGGGCGCAGAGACCCAGTACTTC
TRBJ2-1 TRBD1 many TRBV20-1 CSAREPGQGNYNEQFF TGCAGTGCTAGAGAACCGGGACAGGGAAACTACAATGAGCAGTTCTTC
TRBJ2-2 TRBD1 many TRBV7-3 CASSLKTGSIGELFF TGTGCCAGCAGCTTAAAGACAGGGAGTATCGGGGAGCTGTTTTTT
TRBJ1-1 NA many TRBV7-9 CASSRKGFTEAFF TGTGCCAGCAGCCGTAAAGGGTTCACTGAAGCTTTCTTT
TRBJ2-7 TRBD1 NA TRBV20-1 CSASRDRDIGNEQYF TGCAGTGCTAGCAGGGACAGGGACATAGGGAACGAGCAGTACTTC
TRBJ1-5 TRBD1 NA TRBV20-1 CSAGDRGQYGSNQPQHF TGCAGCGCTGGAGACAGGGGACAATATGGGAGCAATCAGCCCCAGCATTTT
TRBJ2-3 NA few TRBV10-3 CAISEGGGPPTDTQYF TGTGCCATCAGTGAAGGGGGAGGGCCCCCCACAGATACGCAGTATTTT
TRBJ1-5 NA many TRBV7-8 CASSLGPGSNQPQHF TGTGCCAGCAGCTTAGGTCCGGGTAGCAATCAGCCCCAGCATTTT
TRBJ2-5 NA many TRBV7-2 CASTLRGETQYF TGTGCCAGCACCCTCCGCGGGGAGACCCAGTACTTC
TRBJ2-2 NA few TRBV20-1 CSARPRQNTGELFF TGCAGTGCTAGACCCAGACAGAACACCGGGGAGCTGTTTTTT
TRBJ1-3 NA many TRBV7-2 CASSLSQFSGNTIYF TGTGCCAGCAGCTTGTCACAGTTCTCTGGAAACACCATATATTTT
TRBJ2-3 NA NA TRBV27 CASSPNPLGGTTDTQYF TGTGCCAGCAGTCCCAATCCTTTGGGGGGAACCACAGATACGCAGTATTTT
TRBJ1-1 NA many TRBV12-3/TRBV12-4 CASTQGWNTEAFF TGTGCCAGCACCCAGGGGTGGAACACTGAAGCTTTCTTT
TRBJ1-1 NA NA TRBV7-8 CASSFGVWGTEAFF TGTGCCAGCAGCTTTGGGGTTTGGGGCACTGAAGCTTTCTTT